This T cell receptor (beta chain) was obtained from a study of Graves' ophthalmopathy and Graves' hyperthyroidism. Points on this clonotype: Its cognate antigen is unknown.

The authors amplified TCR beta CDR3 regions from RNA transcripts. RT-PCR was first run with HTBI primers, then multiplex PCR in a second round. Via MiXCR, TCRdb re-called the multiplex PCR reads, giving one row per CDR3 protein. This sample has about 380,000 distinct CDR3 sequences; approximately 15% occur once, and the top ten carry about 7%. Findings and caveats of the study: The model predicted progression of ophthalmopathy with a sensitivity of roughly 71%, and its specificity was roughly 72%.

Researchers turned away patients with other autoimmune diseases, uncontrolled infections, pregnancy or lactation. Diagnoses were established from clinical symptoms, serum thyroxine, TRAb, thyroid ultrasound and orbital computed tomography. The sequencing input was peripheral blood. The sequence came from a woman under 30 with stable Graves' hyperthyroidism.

CDR3 sequence reads: CASSFPRTGWTGELFF. CDR3 coding DNA: TGTGCCAGCAGTTTCCCCAGGACAGGGTGGACCGGGGAGCTGTTTTTT. The V call is TRBV6-2 or TRBV6-3, the J call TRBJ2-2, with 8 bases that match TRBD1. The germline V gene has CDR1 MNHEY and CDR2 SVGEGT. J lost 5 bases, V lost 4 bases, and 9 bases had no gene match. The CDR3 consists of 16 residues.